This TCR beta chain appears in the sequencing data of a study of CD4 T cells in relation to SARS-CoV-2 and coronaviruses. As concerns this clone: The target antigen is unknown.

Unexposed donor CD4+ T cells date from about 2011-2019, before the COVID-19 pandemic. After about ten days of culture, CD4+ T cells were isolated. Deletions cut 7 bases from V and 2 bases from J, with 9 bases between. CDR1 is DFQATT, CDR2 SNEGSKA, per germline (reference sequence). This CDR3 region has 11 residues. Sequencing was performed with immunoSEQ multiplex PCR; in TCRdb, only in-frame clones are kept and a portion is missing. Of about 18,000 clones in the sample, roughly 77% were seen once. The V gene is TRBV20-1, the J gene TRBJ2-7; D remains unclear. This sequence originates from a human donor in good health. The material sequenced was CD4+ T cells from PBMCs, cultured in vitro. The CDR3 is CSVRGAYEQYF. The DNA of the CDR3 is TGCAGTGTCCGAGGAGCCTACGAGCAGTACTTC.